The 22 T cell receptor beta chains reported below all come from one sample, sequenced in a study of regulatory T cells in long-lasting Graves disease. Sequencing libraries for TCR beta were prepared with iRepertoire HTBI primers and Arm-PCR of CDR3 regions. One entry per CDR3 protein results from TCRdb running MiXCR on the multiplex PCR reads. Found here are hundreds of thousands of distinct CDR3 sequences, less than 20% of them singletons; the top ten hold more than 15%. The time point is: newly diagnosed GD, antithyroid drugs for less than 3 months. From RNA extracted from PBMCs, the TCR library was made. The same data also contributed to another study, on T cells in Graves' hyperthyroidism and ophthalmopathy.

Sequencing was performed on peripheral blood mononuclear cells (PBMCs), taken at new diagnosis, from a patient treated with antithyroid drugs. The receptors here all came from a woman younger than 45 with Graves disease.

The chain has TRBV7-9 and TRBJ2-7; TRBD2 is a possible D gene (5 bases). Germline-derived CDR1 and CDR2 are SEHNR and FQNEAQ (reference sequence). Trimming pared 1 base from V and 7 bases from J, leaving 11 bases between. The CDR3 loop spans 13 amino acids. The CDR3 sequence is CASSLGSTGEQYF. The CDR3 DNA is TGTGCCAGCAGCTTAGGTTCGACGGGGGAGCAGTACTTC.

The rearrangement uses TRBV28 and TRBJ2-1; 12 positions agree with TRBD2. In germline, CDR1 is MDHEN, CDR2 SYDVKM. Unmatched junction bases numbered 8, after V lost 3 bases and J lost 8 bases. This CDR3 is built from 16 residues. CDR3 nucleotide sequence: TGTGCCAGCAGTTTCCAGGGACTAGCGGGCAGGCATGAGCAGTTCTTC. Its protein is CASSFQGLAGRHEQFF.

The genes are TRBV5-1 and TRBJ2-3, with 9 bases lining up with TRBD2. From germline, CDR1 is SGHRS and CDR2 YFSETQ. V dropped 6 bases and J dropped 4; count of bases not matched to a gene: 6. This CDR3 contains 14 residues. The CDR3 region has the DNA TGCGCCAGCACCTCTGGGACTAGCTCAGATACGCAGTATTTT. This codes for CASTSGTSSDTQYF.

This clonotype was seen a handful of times. The rearrangement links TRBV7-2 to TRBJ1-3; 7 nucleotides match TRBD1. V shed 1 base and J 2 bases; nucleotides not matched to a gene: 8. The length of the CDR3 is 17 residues. Germline values: CDR1 SGHTA, CDR2 FQGNSA. CDR3 in amino acids: CASSLEGGRVAGNTIYF. Written as DNA, the CDR3 is TGTGCCAGCAGCTTAGAAGGGGGCCGGGTTGCTGGAAACACCATATATTTT.

This clonotype occurred many times. The chain employs TRBV7-9 and TRBJ2-1; TRBD2 matches at 8 bases. The junction had 10 bases not matched to a gene; V was cut back by 5 bases and J by 1 base. Germline V gene data show CDR1 as SEHNR and CDR2 as FQNEAQ (reference sequence). CDR3 length: 17 amino acids. CDR3 DNA: TGTGCCAGCAGCACCCATCGGAGCGGGAGATCCTACAATGAGCAGTTCTTC. Protein sequence: CASSTHRSGRSYNEQFF.

This clonotype showed up many times. This rearrangement joins TRBV19 to TRBJ2-2; TRBD2 aligns across 14 bases. CDR1 LNHDA and CDR2 SQIVND come from the germline V gene (reference sequence). The CDR3 covers 18 residues. Unmatched junction bases numbered 5, after V lost 4 bases and J lost 1 base. CDR3 protein: CASSNPGTSGGNTGELFF. The CDR3 nucleotides are TGTGCCAGTAGTAACCCCGGGACTAGCGGGGGGAACACCGGGGAGCTGTTTTTT.

This clonotype has just one count. V is TRBV5-1 and J is TRBJ2-7, with D perhaps matching TRBD1 (7 bases). V dropped 0 bases and J dropped 1 base, with 11 bases sitting between them. The length of the CDR3 is 15 residues. Germline CDR1 SGHRS, CDR2 YFSETQ. The CDR3 DNA sequence: TGCGCCAGCAGCTTGGCAGGGGGGAAATCCTACGAGCAGTACTTC. This translates into CASSLAGGKSYEQYF.

This clonotype came up many times. This chain links TRBV11-2 with TRBJ2-7; D is perhaps TRBD1 (6 bases). The CDR3 extends over 14 amino acids. Germline lookup yields CDR1 SGHAT and CDR2 FQNNGV. V lost 10 bases to trimming and J lost 1 base, with 17 bases between them. The CDR3 DNA reads TGTGCCACCGAGGGACAAGGCCTTTCCTACGAGCAGTACTTC. It codes for CATEGQGLSYEQYF.

This clonotype was counted ten times or more. The chain has TRBV6-1 and TRBJ2-5, with TRBD2 matching over 11 bases. CDR3 size: 16 residues. V shed 6 bases and J 4 bases; nucleotides not matched to a gene: 10. CDR1 and CDR2 from the germline V gene are MNHNS and SASEGT. CDR3 sequence (DNA): TGTGCCAGCAGACTCAATAGCGGGAGGGCCCTAGAGACCCAGTACTTC. It translates to CASRLNSGRALETQYF.

The V call is TRBV27, the J call TRBJ1-2; D is uncertain. This CDR3 has 15 residues. CDR1 MNHEY and CDR2 SMNVEV come from the germline V gene (reference sequence). The V gene lost 7 bases and the J gene lost 0 bases, with 15 bases spanning the gap. In DNA form, the CDR3 reads TGTGCCAGCAACTCCCTTGGAGGAGCTAACTATGGCTACACCTTC. Protein sequence: CASNSLGGANYGYTF.

This clonotype was seen many times. V gene TRBV12-3 or TRBV12-4 combines with J gene TRBJ2-7; D is perhaps TRBD2 (7 bases). Trimming took off 6 bases at V and 6 bases at J, with 18 bases between the two ends. This CDR3 comprises 14 residues. This chain's CDR3 is CASSPGAGVREQYF. The CDR3 DNA sequence: TGTGCCAGCAGCCCGGGGGCGGGAGTTCGCGAGCAGTACTTC.

This clonotype was recorded a few times. The rearrangement uses TRBV28 and TRBJ1-6, with D hard to call. Looked up from germline, CDR1 is MDHEN and CDR2 is SYDVKM. Trimming stripped 3 bases from V and 2 bases from J, with 8 bases between. The CDR3 runs 15 residues. The CDR3 reads CASSFLGTYNSPLHF. The CDR3 DNA reads as TGTGCCAGCAGTTTTCTGGGAACCTATAATTCACCCCTCCACTTT.

This clonotype appeared many times. The chain carries TRBV28 and TRBJ1-1; the D is unclear. The CDR3 covers 14 residues. The V gene lost 1 base and the J gene lost 1 base, with 7 bases spanning the gap. Germline V gene sequence: CDR1 MDHEN, CDR2 SYDVKM. CDR3 amino acids: CASSLLPENTEAFF. CDR3 DNA: TGTGCCAGCAGTTTATTACCGGAGAACACTGAAGCTTTCTTT.

This clonotype was observed at least ten times. The DNA of the CDR3 is TGTGCCAGCATGGGGGACGGCGCAAGCGAGCAGTACTTC. As protein: CASMGDGASEQYF. The V call is TRBV12-3 or TRBV12-4, the J call TRBJ2-7; D assignment may be TRBD1 or TRBD2 (5 bases each). V was trimmed by 7 bases and J by 6 bases, leaving 16 bases between them. This CDR3 has 13 residues.

The chain is built from TRBV11-2 and TRBJ2-2; 9 bases line up with TRBD2. CDR3 length equals 19 residues. CDR1 is SGHAT and CDR2 is FQNNGV in the germline V gene. V was pared by 5 bases and J by 4 bases, with 17 bases of the junction left unmatched. CDR3 in DNA: TGTGCCAGCAGCCCCTGGGGCGGGAGGGCCCTCGGGGTCACCGGGGAGCTGTTTTTT. Its translation is CASSPWGGRALGVTGELFF.

This clonotype was observed many times. CDR3 sequence: CSVDLMRQGETQYF. The DNA of the CDR3 is TGCAGCGTTGATCTTATGAGACAGGGGGAGACCCAGTACTTC. The chain couples TRBV29-1 to TRBJ2-5; 8 bases map to TRBD1. The germline gives CDR1 SQVTM, CDR2 ANQGSEA. This CDR3 region has 14 residues. J was trimmed by 5 bases and V by 3 bases; bases with no gene match: 8.

This clonotype came up many times. The chain recombines TRBV7-3 with TRBJ2-2; tentative D call: TRBD1 (5 bases). The length of the CDR3 is 14 residues. Germline V gives CDR1 SGHTA, CDR2 FQGTGA. V lost 5 bases and J lost 2, with 9 bases in between. CDR3 sequence (DNA): TGTGCCAGCAGCATGGACACCAACACCGGGGAGCTGTTTTTT. Amino acid sequence: CASSMDTNTGELFF.

This clonotype was counted at least ten times. This chain uses TRBV6-5 with TRBJ1-1; D perhaps matches TRBD1 (6 bases). From germline, CDR1 is MNHEY and CDR2 SVGAGI. V gave up 4 bases and J gave up 0 bases, with 12 bases separating them. The CDR3 is 15 residues long. The CDR3 DNA reads TGTGCCAGCAGTTCCGACAGGTCAATGAACACTGAAGCTTTCTTT. Translated, it gives CASSSDRSMNTEAFF.

This clonotype showed up just a few times. The V and J genes are TRBV20-1 and TRBJ2-7; 10 bases are shared with TRBD2. The ends lost 2 bases at V and 5 bases at J; junction bases unmatched: 15. The V gene's germline CDR1 is DFQATT and CDR2 SNEGSKA (reference sequence). CDR3 size: 17 residues. CDR3 DNA sequence: TGCAGTGCTAGAAGCTCGGCTAGCGGGAGTCTTAACCACGAGCAGTACTTC. Translating gives CSARSSASGSLNHEQYF.

The chain has TRBV30 and TRBJ1-3, with a weak D call TRBD1 (6 bases). The CDR3 covers 15 residues. With 3 bases removed from V and 4 bases from J, the gap between germline ends came to 16 bases. Germline V gene data show CDR1 as GTSNPN and CDR2 as SVGIG (reference sequence). The CDR3 coding sequence is TGTGCCTGGAGGGGACTACAGGGTTTCGGAAACACCATATATTTT. This sequence encodes CAWRGLQGFGNTIYF.

Notes on this clonotype: A much larger clone sits a single nucleotide away, making a read error possible. The gene calls are TRBV9 and TRBJ1-1; no clear D. V shed 0 bases and J shed 1 base, with 7 bases lying between them. Germline CDR1 reads SGDLS; CDR2 reads YYNGEE. This CDR3 is 14 amino acids long. CDR3 coding DNA: TGTGCCAGCAGCGTAGCTCAGTGGAACACTGAAGCTTTCTTT. Translating gives CASSVAQWNTEAFF.

Concerning this clonotype: A much larger clone differs by one base, so this may be a read error. This chain links TRBV28 with TRBJ1-4; possible D gene TRBD1, 6 bases. CDR3 size: 14 residues. Germline CDR1 and CDR2: MDHEN and SYDVKM. CDR3 region: CASSFGQSNERLFF. The CDR3 coding sequence is TGTGCCAGCAGTTTTGGACAGAGTAATGAAAGACTGTTTTTT.